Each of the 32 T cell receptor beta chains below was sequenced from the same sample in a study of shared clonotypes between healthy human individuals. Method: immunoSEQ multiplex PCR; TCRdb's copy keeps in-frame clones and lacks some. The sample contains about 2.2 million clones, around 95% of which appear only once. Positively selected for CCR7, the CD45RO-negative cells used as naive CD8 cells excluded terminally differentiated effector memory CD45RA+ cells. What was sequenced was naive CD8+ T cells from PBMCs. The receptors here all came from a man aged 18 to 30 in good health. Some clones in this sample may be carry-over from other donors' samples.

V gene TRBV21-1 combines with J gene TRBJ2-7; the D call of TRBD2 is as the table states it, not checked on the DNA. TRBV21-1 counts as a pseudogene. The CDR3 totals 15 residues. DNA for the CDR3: TGTGCCAGCAGCAAAGAACTAGCCAGCTCCTACGAGCAGTACTTC. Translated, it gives CASSKELASSYEQYF.

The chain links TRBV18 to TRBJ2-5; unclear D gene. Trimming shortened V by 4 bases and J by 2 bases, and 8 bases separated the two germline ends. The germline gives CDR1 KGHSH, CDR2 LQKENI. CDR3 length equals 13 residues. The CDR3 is CASSLLVQETQYF. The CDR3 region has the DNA TGTGCCAGCTCACTGTTAGTTCAAGAGACCCAGTACTTC. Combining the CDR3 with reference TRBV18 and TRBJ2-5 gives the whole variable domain NAGVMQNPRHLVRRRGQEARLRCSPMKGHSHVYWYRQLPEEGLKFMVYLQKENIIDESGMPKERFSAEFPKEGPSILRIQQVVRGDSAAYFCASSLLVQETQYFGPGTRLLVL.

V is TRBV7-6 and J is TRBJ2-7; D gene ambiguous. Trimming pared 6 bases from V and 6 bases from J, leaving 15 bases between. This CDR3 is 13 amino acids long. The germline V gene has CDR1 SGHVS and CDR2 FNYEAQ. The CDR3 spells CASSSGQFSEQYF. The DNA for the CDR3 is TGTGCCAGCAGTTCGGGCCAATTCAGCGAGCAGTACTTC.

The CDR3 DNA sequence: TGTGCCAGCTCACCACCCCTCGGGAGGGACAGGGGTTTGCAGCCCCAGCATTTT. Its translation is CASSPPLGRDRGLQPQHF. The V and J genes are TRBV18 and TRBJ1-5, with TRBD1 identical over 10 bases. CDR1 and CDR2 (germline): KGHSH, LQKENI. Germline trimming cut 0 bases from V and 7 bases from J; bases unmatched to any gene: 12. The CDR3 runs to 18 residues.

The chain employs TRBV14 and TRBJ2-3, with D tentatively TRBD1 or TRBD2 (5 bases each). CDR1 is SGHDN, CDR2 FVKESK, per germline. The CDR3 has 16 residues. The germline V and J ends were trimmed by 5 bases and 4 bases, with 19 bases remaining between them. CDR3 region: CASSSGPPGSADTQYF. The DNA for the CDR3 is TGTGCCAGCAGCTCGGGGCCTCCAGGGAGTGCAGATACGCAGTATTTT. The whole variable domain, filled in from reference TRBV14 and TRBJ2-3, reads EAGVTQFPSHSVIEKGQTVTLRCDPISGHDNLYWYRRVMGKEIKFLLHFVKESKQDESGMPNNRFLAERTGGTYSTLKVQPAELEDSGVYFCASSSGPPGSADTQYFGPGTRLTVL.

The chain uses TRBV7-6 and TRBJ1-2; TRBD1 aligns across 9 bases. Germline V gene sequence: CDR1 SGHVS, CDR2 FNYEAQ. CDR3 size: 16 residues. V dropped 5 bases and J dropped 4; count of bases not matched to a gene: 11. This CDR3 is CASSPRQGQGTYGYTF. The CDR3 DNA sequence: TGTGCCAGCAGCCCGCGACAGGGACAGGGTACCTATGGCTACACCTTC.

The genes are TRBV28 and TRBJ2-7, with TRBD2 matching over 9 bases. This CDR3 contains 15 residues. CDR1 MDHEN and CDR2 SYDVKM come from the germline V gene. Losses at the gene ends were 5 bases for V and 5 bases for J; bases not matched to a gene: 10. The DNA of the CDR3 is TGTGCCAGCAGTGCCTCCGGGACTAGCCCCCACGAGCAGTACTTC. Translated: CASSASGTSPHEQYF.

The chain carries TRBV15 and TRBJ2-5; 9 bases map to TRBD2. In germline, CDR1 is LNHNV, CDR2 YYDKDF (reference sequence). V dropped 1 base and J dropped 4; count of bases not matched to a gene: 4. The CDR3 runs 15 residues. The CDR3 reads CATSRGSSGRETQYF. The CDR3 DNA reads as TGTGCCACCAGCAGAGGGAGTAGCGGGAGAGAGACCCAGTACTTC. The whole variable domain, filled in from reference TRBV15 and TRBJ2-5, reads DAMVIQNPRYQVTQFGKPVTLSCSQTLNHNVMYWYQQKSSQAPKLLFHYYDKDFNNEADTPDNFQSRRPNTSFCFLDIRSPGLGDTAMYLCATSRGSSGRETQYFGPGTRLLVL.

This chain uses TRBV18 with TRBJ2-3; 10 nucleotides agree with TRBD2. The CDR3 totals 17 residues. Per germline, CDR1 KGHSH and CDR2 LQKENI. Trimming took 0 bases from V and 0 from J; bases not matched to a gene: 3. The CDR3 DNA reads TGTGCCAGCTCACCACCGGAGGGACTAGCGAGCACAGATACGCAGTATTTT. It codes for CASSPPEGLASTDTQYF.

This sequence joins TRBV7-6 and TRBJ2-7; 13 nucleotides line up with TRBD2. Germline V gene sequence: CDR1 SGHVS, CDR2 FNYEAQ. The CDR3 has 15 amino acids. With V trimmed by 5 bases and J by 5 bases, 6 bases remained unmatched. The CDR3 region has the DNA TGTGCCAGCAGCGTTACTAGCGGGAGGGCCGACGAGCAGTACTTC. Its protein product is CASSVTSGRADEQYF.

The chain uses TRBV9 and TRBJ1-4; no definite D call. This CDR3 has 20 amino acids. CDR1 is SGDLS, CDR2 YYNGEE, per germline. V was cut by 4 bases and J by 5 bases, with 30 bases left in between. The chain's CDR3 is CASSSTREISSSLGNEKLFF. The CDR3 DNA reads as TGTGCCAGCAGCTCGACGAGGGAGATTTCATCTTCCTTGGGGAATGAAAAACTGTTTTTT.

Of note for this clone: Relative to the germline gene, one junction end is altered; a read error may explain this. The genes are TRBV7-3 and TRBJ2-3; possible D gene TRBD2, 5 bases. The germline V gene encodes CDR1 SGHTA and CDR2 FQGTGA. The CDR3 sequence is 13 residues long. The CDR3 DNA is TGTGCCAGCAGCTTAAAGGGAGCAGATGCGCAGTATTTT. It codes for CASSLKGADAQYF. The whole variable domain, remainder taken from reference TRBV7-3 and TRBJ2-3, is GAGVSQTPSNKVTEKGKYVELRCDPISGHTALYWYRQSLGQGPEFLIYFQGTGAADDSGLPNDRFFAVRPEGSVSTLKIQRTERGDSAVYLCASSLKGADAQYFGPGTRLTVL.

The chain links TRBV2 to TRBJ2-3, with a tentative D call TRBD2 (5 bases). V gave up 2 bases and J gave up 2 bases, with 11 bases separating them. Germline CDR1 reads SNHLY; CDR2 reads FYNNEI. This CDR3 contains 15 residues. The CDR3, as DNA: TGTGCCAGCAGTGAACTAGCTCGGGTCACAGATACGCAGTATTTT. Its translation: CASSELARVTDTQYF.

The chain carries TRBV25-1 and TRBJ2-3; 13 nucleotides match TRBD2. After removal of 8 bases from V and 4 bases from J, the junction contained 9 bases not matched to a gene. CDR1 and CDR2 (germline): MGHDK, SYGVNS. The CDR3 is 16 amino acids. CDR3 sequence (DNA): TGTGCCAGCGGGACAGGGACTAGCGGGGTCCCAGATACGCAGTATTTT. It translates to CASGTGTSGVPDTQYF.

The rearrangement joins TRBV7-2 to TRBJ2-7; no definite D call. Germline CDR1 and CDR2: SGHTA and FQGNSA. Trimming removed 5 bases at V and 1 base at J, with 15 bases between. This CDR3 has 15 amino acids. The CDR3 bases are TGTGCCAGCAGCCCCTGGAAGGACGGTTCCTACGAGCAGTACTTC. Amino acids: CASSPWKDGSYEQYF.

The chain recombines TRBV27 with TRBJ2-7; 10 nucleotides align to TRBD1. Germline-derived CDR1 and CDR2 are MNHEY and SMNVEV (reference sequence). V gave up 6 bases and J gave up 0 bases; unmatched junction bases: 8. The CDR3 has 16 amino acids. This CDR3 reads CASRPVGTGDSYEQYF. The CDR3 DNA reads TGTGCCAGCAGACCAGTTGGGACAGGGGACTCCTACGAGCAGTACTTC.

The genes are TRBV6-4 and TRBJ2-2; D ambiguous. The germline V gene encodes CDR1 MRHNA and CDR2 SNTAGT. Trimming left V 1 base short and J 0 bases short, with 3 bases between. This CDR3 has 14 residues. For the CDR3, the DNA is TGTGCCAGCAGTGACTTGACGAACACCGGGGAGCTGTTTTTT. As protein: CASSDLTNTGELFF.

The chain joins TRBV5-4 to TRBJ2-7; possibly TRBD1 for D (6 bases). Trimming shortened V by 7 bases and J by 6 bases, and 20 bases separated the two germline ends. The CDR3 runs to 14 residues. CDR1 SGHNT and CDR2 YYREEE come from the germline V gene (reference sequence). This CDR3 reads CASHGPGRGSEQYF. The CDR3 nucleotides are TGTGCCAGCCACGGCCCCGGCAGGGGCAGCGAGCAGTACTTC. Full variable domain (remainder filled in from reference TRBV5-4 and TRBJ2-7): ETGVTQSPTHLIKTRGQQVTLRCSSQSGHNTVSWYQQALGQGPQFIFQYYREEENGRGNFPPRFSGLQFPNYSSELNVNALELDDSALYLCASHGPGRGSEQYFGPGTRLTVT.

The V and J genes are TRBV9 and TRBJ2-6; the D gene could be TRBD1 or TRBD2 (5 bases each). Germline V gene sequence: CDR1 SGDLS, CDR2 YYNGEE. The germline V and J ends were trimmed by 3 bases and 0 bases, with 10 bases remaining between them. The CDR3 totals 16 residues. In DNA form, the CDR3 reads TGTGCCAGCAGCGAGAGAGGGGACTCTGGGGCCAACGTCCTGACTTTC. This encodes CASSERGDSGANVLTF.

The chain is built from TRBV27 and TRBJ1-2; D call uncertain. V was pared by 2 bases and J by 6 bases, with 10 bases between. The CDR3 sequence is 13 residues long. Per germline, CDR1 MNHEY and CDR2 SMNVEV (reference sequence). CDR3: CASSLGQLDGYTF. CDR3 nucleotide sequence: TGTGCCAGCAGTTTAGGCCAGTTAGATGGCTACACCTTC.

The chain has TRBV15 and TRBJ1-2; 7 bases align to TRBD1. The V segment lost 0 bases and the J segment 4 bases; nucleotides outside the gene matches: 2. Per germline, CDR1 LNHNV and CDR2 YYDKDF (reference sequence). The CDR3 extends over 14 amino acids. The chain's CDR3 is CATSRDDRVYGYTF. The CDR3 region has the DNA TGTGCCACCAGCAGAGACGACAGGGTCTATGGCTACACCTTC.

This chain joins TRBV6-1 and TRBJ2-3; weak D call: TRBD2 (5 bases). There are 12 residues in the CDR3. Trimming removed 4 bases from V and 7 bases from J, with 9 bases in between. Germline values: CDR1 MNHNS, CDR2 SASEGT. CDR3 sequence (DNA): TGTGCCAGCAGTGGTAGCGACTATACGCAGTATTTT. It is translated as CASSGSDYTQYF.

The CDR3 bases are TGTGCCAGCAGCCAAGGACAGGTGAATGAGCAGTTCTTC. Translation: CASSQGQVNEQFF. This sequence joins TRBV4-2 and TRBJ2-1; tentative D call: TRBD1 (6 bases). Germline V gives CDR1 LGHNA, CDR2 YNFKEQ. The CDR3 spans 13 residues. Trimming left V 1 base short and J 7 bases short, with 8 bases between.

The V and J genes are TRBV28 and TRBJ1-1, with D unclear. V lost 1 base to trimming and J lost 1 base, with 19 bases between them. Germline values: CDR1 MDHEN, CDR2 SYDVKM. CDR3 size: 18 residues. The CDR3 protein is CASSLSSPVRGWNTEAFF. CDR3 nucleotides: TGTGCCAGCAGTTTATCCTCCCCCGTTCGAGGCTGGAACACTGAAGCTTTCTTT.

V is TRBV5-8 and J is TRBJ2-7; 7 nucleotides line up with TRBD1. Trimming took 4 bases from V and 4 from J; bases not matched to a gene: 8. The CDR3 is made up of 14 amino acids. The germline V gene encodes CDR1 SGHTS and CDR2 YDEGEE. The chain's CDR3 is CASSPGQVGYEQYF. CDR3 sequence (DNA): TGTGCCAGCAGCCCCGGACAGGTCGGGTACGAGCAGTACTTC.

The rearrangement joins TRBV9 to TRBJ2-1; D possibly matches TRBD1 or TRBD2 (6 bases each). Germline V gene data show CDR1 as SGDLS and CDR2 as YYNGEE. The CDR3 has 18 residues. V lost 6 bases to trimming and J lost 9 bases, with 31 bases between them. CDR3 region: CASTKGSGAGPPNFEQFF. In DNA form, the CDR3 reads TGTGCCAGCACTAAGGGTTCGGGGGCCGGCCCACCCAACTTTGAGCAGTTCTTC.

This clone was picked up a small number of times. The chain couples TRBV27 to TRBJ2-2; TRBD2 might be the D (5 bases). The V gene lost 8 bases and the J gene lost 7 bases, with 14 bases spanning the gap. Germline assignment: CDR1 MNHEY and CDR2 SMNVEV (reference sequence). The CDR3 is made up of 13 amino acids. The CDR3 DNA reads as TGTGCCAGCGCTCGGGAAGGGAACGGGGAGCTGTTTTTT. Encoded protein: CASAREGNGELFF.

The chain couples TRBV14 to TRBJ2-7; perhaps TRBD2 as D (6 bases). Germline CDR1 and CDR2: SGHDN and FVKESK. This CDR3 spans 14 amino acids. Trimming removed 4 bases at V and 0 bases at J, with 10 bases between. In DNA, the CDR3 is TGTGCCAGCAGCCCGACGCGGGGCTCCTACGAGCAGTACTTC. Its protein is CASSPTRGSYEQYF.

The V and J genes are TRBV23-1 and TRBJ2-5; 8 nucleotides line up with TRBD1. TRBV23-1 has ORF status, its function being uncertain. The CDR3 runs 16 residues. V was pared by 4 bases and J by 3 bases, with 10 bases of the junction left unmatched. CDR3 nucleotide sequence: TGCGCCAGCAGTCTCCGCCGGGACAGGAGGGAAGAGACCCAGTACTTC. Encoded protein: CASSLRRDRREETQYF.

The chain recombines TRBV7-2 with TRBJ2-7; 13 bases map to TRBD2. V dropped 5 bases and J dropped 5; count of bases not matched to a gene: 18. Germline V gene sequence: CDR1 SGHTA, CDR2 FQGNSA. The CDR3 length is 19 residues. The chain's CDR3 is CASSPRTSGRAFLIHEQYF. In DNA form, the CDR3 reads TGTGCCAGCAGCCCGAGAACTAGCGGGAGGGCCTTTCTGATCCACGAGCAGTACTTC.

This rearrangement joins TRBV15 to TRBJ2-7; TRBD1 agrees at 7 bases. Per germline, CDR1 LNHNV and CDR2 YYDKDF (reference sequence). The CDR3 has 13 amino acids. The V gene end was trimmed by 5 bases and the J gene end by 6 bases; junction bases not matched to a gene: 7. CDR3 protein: CATSVRDRGEQYF. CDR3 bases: TGTGCCACCAGCGTAAGGGACAGAGGCGAGCAGTACTTC. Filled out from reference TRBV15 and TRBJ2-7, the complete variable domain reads DAMVIQNPRYQVTQFGKPVTLSCSQTLNHNVMYWYQQKSSQAPKLLFHYYDKDFNNEADTPDNFQSRRPNTSFCFLDIRSPGLGDTAMYLCATSVRDRGEQYFGPGTRLTVT.

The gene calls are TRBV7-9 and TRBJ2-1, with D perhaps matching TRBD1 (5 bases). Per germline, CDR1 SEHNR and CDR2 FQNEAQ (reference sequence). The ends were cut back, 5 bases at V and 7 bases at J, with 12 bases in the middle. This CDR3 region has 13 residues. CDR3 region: CASSPIQGNEQFF. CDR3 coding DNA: TGTGCCAGCAGCCCCATCCAGGGTAATGAGCAGTTCTTC.